The 5 T cell receptor beta chains given below trace back to one sample, sequenced in a study of blood T cell repertoires in COVID-19. Clones were sequenced by immunoSEQ multiplex PCR, and TCRdb holds only the in-frame ones, with some missing. The sample records about 400,000 clones, around 90% being singletons. Sequencing was carried out using PBMCs or T cells enriched from blood (not recorded which). The receptors shown here come from a woman between 40 and 55 years old with acute COVID-19.

The chain carries TRBV24-1 and TRBJ2-3; maybe TRBD2 (5 bases). Trimming took 2 bases from V and 8 from J, leaving 16 bases between them. This CDR3 region has 15 residues. Germline V gene lookup returns CDR1 KGHDR and CDR2 SFDVKD. Here the CDR3 reads CATSDSTVRAGTQYF. The CDR3 bases are TGTGCCACCAGTGATTCGACTGTCCGGGCGGGTACGCAGTATTTT.

J is TRBJ2-7 and V is TRBV27; 8 positions agree with TRBD1. CDR3 length: 13 amino acids. Losses at the gene ends were 6 bases for V and 6 bases for J; bases not matched to a gene: 7. CDR1 is MNHEY, CDR2 SMNVEV, per germline (reference sequence). The CDR3 coding sequence is TGTGCCAGCAGGTCGGCAGGGGGCACCGAGCAGTACTTC. Translating gives CASRSAGGTEQYF.

CDR3 protein: CASSLEVAGDSSYNEQFF. The CDR3 DNA follows: TGCGCCAGCAGCTTGGAGGTAGCGGGGGATTCCTCCTACAATGAGCAGTTCTTC. V usage is TRBV5-1 and J usage is TRBJ2-1, with 9 positions matching TRBD2. Trimming at V came to 0 bases and at J to 0 bases, leaving 7 bases not matched to a gene. The CDR3 extends over 18 amino acids. The germline V gene encodes CDR1 SGHRS and CDR2 YFSETQ. Complete variable domain (other parts from reference TRBV5-1 and TRBJ2-1): KAGVTQTPRYLIKTRGQQVTLSCSPISGHRSVSWYQQTPGQGLQFLFEYFSETQRNKGNFPGRFSGRQFSNSRSEMNVSTLELGDSALYLCASSLEVAGDSSYNEQFFGPGTRLTVL.

The chain employs TRBV7-2 and TRBJ2-7; D is ambiguous. The CDR3 contains 11 residues. From germline, CDR1 is SGHTA and CDR2 FQGNSA. Trimming removed 3 bases from V and 4 bases from J, with 4 bases in between. The CDR3 sequence: CASSFYYEQYF. CDR3 nucleotides: TGTGCCAGCAGCTTTTATTACGAGCAGTACTTC.

V and J are TRBV19 and TRBJ1-1, with TRBD1 matching 7 bases. The V and J ends lost 3 bases and 3 bases, in that order; junction bases with no gene match: 13. Germline loops: CDR1 LNHDA, CDR2 SQIVND (reference sequence). The CDR3 extends over 17 amino acids. The CDR3 coding sequence is TGTGCCAGTAGTATCCGATCATTCAGACAGGGATACACTGAAGCTTTCTTT. Its protein product is CASSIRSFRQGYTEAFF.